This T cell receptor beta chain emerged from a study of blood T cells in healthy people across ages (dated by TCRdb to the mid-2010s). Concerning the study at large: In model experiments, template switching captured roughly one uniquely barcoded TCR beta cDNA molecule for every two T cells. Using deep sequencing normalized with unique cDNA molecular identifiers, the study measured how TCR beta repertoire diversity changes with age. Donors were grouped into four age groups: young (average approximately 16 years), middle-aged (roughly 38), aged (approximately 58) and long-lived (approximately 81). To avoid experimental bias, donors of different ages were distributed randomly across sequencing lanes. For two donors (one aged 18 to 30 and one aged 80 or older), the study analyzed two additional independent replicas of 1 million unique cDNA reads from the same blood draw.

Receptors were amplified or captured by 5' RACE. TCRdb records Illumina HiSeq 2500 as the sequencer. A second roughly 6 to 11 cycle PCR used a sample-barcoded 5' primer and a J-beta primer mix. A unique molecular identifier was introduced onto each TCR beta cDNA molecule by a template-switch 5' adaptor carrying 12 random nucleotides. Each sample yielded at least 2.5 million CDR3-containing paired-end reads. First-strand cDNA synthesis was performed from all RNA using the Mint cDNA synthesis kit, with priming by a TRBC-specific oligonucleotide. Following uracil-DNA glycosylase treatment, all cDNA underwent a first 18-cycle PCR with the universal primers M1SS and BC2_uni_R. The authors' pipeline ran thus. Each sample was normalized by randomly selecting 1 million high-quality reads, each carrying a distinct molecular identifier. Instead of being binned into consensus sequences, reads that shared molecular identifiers were thrown out. CDR3 identification, clonotype clustering and error correction used MiTCR with a Q25 quality threshold and the strictest error-elimination algorithm. Lower-bound total TCR beta diversity was estimated with a nonparametric unseen species model using Euler transformation. TCRdb trimmed public reads at Q25 via fastp, called clones via MiXCR and kept in-frame beta chains. Identical CDR3 proteins give one entry, which carries the most common genes and DNA. The V and J calls were determined by TCRdb, not by the authors. The table for this sample lists 380,000 or so distinct CDR3 sequences; about half of them were counted only once. The ten largest account for 45% to 55% of the sample.

There are a few counts of this clonotype. The specificity of this receptor is unknown. No base-level quality is on record; no much larger clone is a single base apart. What the authors observed across the whole study: As age increased, observed TCR beta diversity per million T cells dropped in a roughly linear way, and a significant reduction was already evident by age 40. Because donor CMV infection status was unknown, age-related changes in expanded clonotypes were potentially confounded. Compared with the aged group, more naive CD4+ T cells, fewer expanded clones and increased TCR diversity were shown by the long-lived group, suggesting age selection. Estimates of total diversity from one million sequenced T cells were regarded as lower bounds and underestimates. Because profiling used bulk unsorted PBMCs, naive and antigen-experienced compartments could not be compared conclusively. A strong correlation was found between observed TCR beta diversity and the percentage of naive T cells measured by flow cytometry.

V was cut back by 3 bases and J by 4 bases, leaving a gap of 18 bases between them. Reading the germline V gene (reference sequence) gives CDR1 DFQATT and CDR2 SNEGSKA. From the cysteine through the phenylalanine, the CDR3 covers 15 amino acids. Only the CDR3 DNA is retained, 45 bases long and in frame from the first base. Donors were 39 systemically healthy Caucasian individuals from Russia aged 6 to 90 years. Each donor gave ten milliliters of peripheral blood, drawn into EDTA-treated Vacutainer tubes. Ficoll-Paque density-gradient centrifugation was used to isolate PBMCs, with at least 7 million obtained per sample. Total RNA was extracted from PBMCs with Trizol reagent, with at least 6 micrograms obtained per sample. For every donor, an aliquot of PBMCs went through flow cytometry to measure the percentages of naive CD45RAhigh/CD27high T cells.

The chain is made from TRBV20-1 and TRBJ1-2; the D gene is perhaps TRBD1, on 6 matching bases. The sequencing input was blood. This TCR was recovered from a man in his 60s in good health. The base sequence is TGCAGTGCTAGTCTGGGGGCCGGACCAACCTATGGCTACACCTTC. It specifies CSASLGAGPTYGYTF.